A selection of T cell receptor beta chains follows, all from one sample in a study of cytomegalovirus exposure and HLA in healthy donors. Sequenced by immunoSEQ multiplex PCR; TCRdb stores in-frame clones only, minus some. The sample holds 150,000 to 200,000 clones, more than 75% seen once. Sequencing was done on a sample of PBMCs. All receptors come from a young man in good health and CMV-seropositive. Both conserved end residues are part of each CDR3. The order of the fields is D gene, clone size, V gene, J gene, CDR3 protein, CDR3 DNA. D genes are given only for firm matches. Size is omitted from some rows. Given values are once, few, many or a class for expanded clones.

D gene: TRBD2; clone size: NA; V gene: TRBV19; J gene: TRBJ2-2; CDR3 protein: CASKGLADTGELFF; CDR3 DNA: TGTGCCAGTAAGGGCCTAGCGGACACCGGGGAGCTGTTTTTT
D gene: TRBD1; clone size: NA; V gene: TRBV6-5; J gene: TRBJ1-2; CDR3 protein: CASSINRDSVGYTF; CDR3 DNA: TGTGCCAGCAGTATCAACCGGGACAGTGTCGGCTACACCTTC
D gene: TRBD2; clone size: NA; V gene: TRBV5-1; J gene: TRBJ2-1; CDR3 protein: CASSYLAGTSADEQFF; CDR3 DNA: TGCGCCAGCAGCTACTTAGCCGGGACTAGCGCCGATGAGCAGTTCTTC
D gene: NA; clone size: NA; V gene: TRBV28; J gene: TRBJ2-5; CDR3 protein: CASSFPRASEETQYF; CDR3 DNA: TGTGCCAGCAGTTTCCCCAGGGCTTCCGAAGAGACCCAGTACTTC
D gene: NA; clone size: NA; V gene: TRBV29-1; J gene: TRBJ2-2; CDR3 protein: CSAGGGNTGELFF; CDR3 DNA: TGCAGCGCTGGGGGAGGCAACACCGGGGAGCTGTTTTTT
D gene: NA; clone size: NA; V gene: TRBV7-9; J gene: TRBJ2-1; CDR3 protein: CASSTDPNRPETNNEQFF; CDR3 DNA: TGTGCCAGCAGCACCGACCCTAACAGGCCTGAGACGAACAATGAGCAGTTCTTC
D gene: TRBD1; clone size: NA; V gene: TRBV5-1; J gene: TRBJ2-1; CDR3 protein: CASSPGISFGTGAYNEQFF; CDR3 DNA: TGCGCCAGCAGCCCCGGTATAAGTTTTGGGACAGGGGCCTACAATGAGCAGTTCTTC
D gene: NA; clone size: NA; V gene: TRBV6-5; J gene: TRBJ1-1; CDR3 protein: CASTAGLFTEAFF; CDR3 DNA: TGTGCCAGCACTGCGGGCCTTTTCACTGAAGCTTTCTTT
D gene: NA; clone size: NA; V gene: TRBV5-4; J gene: TRBJ2-1; CDR3 protein: CASTSQVNEQFF; CDR3 DNA: TGTGCCAGCACCTCACAGGTTAATGAGCAGTTCTTC
D gene: NA; clone size: NA; V gene: TRBV5-4; J gene: TRBJ2-3; CDR3 protein: CASSLGGSGGADTQYF; CDR3 DNA: TGTGCCAGCAGCTTGGGAGGCAGCGGAGGCGCGGATACGCAGTATTTT
D gene: TRBD2; clone size: NA; V gene: TRBV5-4; J gene: TRBJ2-3; CDR3 protein: CASSLGTSGYTDTQYF; CDR3 DNA: TGTGCCAGCAGCTTGGGGACTAGCGGATACACAGATACGCAGTATTTT
D gene: NA; clone size: NA; V gene: TRBV7-3; J gene: TRBJ1-2; CDR3 protein: CASSRPTQGYGYTF; CDR3 DNA: TGTGCCAGCAGCCGCCCGACCCAGGGTTATGGCTACACCTTC
D gene: TRBD2; clone size: NA; V gene: TRBV9; J gene: TRBJ2-7; CDR3 protein: CASSPGGAGAYEQYF; CDR3 DNA: TGTGCCAGCAGCCCCGGGGGGGCCGGCGCCTACGAGCAGTACTTC
D gene: NA; clone size: NA; V gene: TRBV6-5; J gene: TRBJ1-5; CDR3 protein: CASSRTWRSNQPQHF; CDR3 DNA: TGTGCCAGCAGTCGGACATGGCGGAGCAATCAGCCCCAGCATTTT
D gene: NA; clone size: once; V gene: TRBV27; J gene: TRBJ2-7; CDR3 protein: CASSLSPITYEQYF; CDR3 DNA: TGTGCCAGCAGTTTATCGCCTATTACCTACGAGCAGTACTTC
D gene: NA; clone size: NA; V gene: TRBV14; J gene: TRBJ1-4; CDR3 protein: CASSRPEDGRKLFF; CDR3 DNA: TGTGCCAGCAGCCGCCCGGAGGACGGTAGAAAACTGTTTTTT
D gene: NA; clone size: once; V gene: TRBV5-1; J gene: TRBJ1-1; CDR3 protein: CASSSYRQANTEAFF; CDR3 DNA: TGCGCCAGCAGCTCCTACCGACAGGCGAACACTGAAGCTTTCTTT
D gene: TRBD2; clone size: NA; V gene: TRBV7-2; J gene: TRBJ2-7; CDR3 protein: CASRSGLASYEQYF; CDR3 DNA: TGTGCCAGCAGAAGTGGACTAGCCTCCTACGAGCAGTACTTC
D gene: TRBD2; clone size: NA; V gene: TRBV4-1; J gene: TRBJ2-7; CDR3 protein: CASSQDPSGRSHEQYF; CDR3 DNA: TGCGCCAGCAGCCAAGACCCCAGCGGGAGGTCCCACGAGCAGTACTTC
D gene: NA; clone size: few; V gene: TRBV28; J gene: TRBJ1-2; CDR3 protein: CASQGSFSRSYGYTF; CDR3 DNA: TGTGCCAGCCAGGGGAGCTTCTCGAGGAGCTATGGCTACACCTTC